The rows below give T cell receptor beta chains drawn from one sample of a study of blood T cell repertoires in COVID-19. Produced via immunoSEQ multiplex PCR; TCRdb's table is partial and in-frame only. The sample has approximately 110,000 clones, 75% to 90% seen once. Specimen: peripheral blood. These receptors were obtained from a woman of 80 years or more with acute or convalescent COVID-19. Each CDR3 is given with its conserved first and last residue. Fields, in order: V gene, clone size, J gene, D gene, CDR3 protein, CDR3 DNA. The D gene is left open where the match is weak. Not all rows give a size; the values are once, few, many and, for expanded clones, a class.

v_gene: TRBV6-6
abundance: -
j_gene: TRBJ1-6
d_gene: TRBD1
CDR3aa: CASSPVWTGVSSPLHF
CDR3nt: TGTGCCAGCAGCCCTGTTTGGACAGGGGTATCATCACCCCTCCACTTT

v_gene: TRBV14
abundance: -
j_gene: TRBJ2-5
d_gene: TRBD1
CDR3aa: CASSQGGQGQETQYF
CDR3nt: TGTGCCAGCAGCCAAGGGGGGCAGGGACAGGAGACCCAGTACTTC

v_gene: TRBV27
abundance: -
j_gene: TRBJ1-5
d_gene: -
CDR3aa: CASSRYSNQPQHF
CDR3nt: TGTGCCAGCAGCCGGTATAGCAATCAGCCCCAGCATTTT

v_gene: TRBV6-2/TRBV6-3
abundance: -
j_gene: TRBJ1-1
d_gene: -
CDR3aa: CASSSPRQGGTEAFF
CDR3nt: TGTGCCAGCAGTTCCCCCAGGCAGGGCGGCACTGAAGCTTTCTTT

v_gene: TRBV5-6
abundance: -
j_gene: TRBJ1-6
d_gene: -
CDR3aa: CASSLDPGDSPLHF
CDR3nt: TGTGCCAGCAGCTTGGACCCCGGGGATTCACCCCTCCACTTT

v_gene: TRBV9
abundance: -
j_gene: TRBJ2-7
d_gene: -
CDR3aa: CASSVGGGNYEQYF
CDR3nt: TGTGCCAGCAGCGTAGGAGGGGGAAACTACGAGCAGTACTTC

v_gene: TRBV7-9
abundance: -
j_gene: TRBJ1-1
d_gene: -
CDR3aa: CASSYTSTRQDLNTEAFF
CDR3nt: TGTGCCAGCAGCTACACCTCTACTCGGCAGGACTTGAACACTGAAGCTTTCTTT

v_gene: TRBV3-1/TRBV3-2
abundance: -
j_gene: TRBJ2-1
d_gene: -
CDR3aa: CASSQVSGGESSGRFF
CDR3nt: TGTGCCAGCAGCCAAGTCTCCGGAGGGGAGTCATCGGGGCGGTTCTTC

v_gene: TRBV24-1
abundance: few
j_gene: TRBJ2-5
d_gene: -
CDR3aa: CATASGETQYF
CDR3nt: TGTGCCACCGCCTCGGGGGAGACCCAGTACTTC

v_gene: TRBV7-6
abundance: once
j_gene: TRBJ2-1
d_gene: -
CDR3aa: CASSFQMAGASYNEQFF
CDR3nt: TGTGCCAGCAGCTTTCAGATGGCGGGGGCCTCCTACAATGAGCAGTTCTTC

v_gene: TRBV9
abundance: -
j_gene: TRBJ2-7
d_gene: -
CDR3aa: CASSVASSVSEQYF
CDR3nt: TGTGCCAGCAGCGTAGCCTCCTCGGTAAGCGAGCAGTACTTC

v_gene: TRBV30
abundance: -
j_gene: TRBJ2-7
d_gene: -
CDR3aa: CAWMGAYEQYF
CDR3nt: TGTGCCTGGATGGGGGCGTACGAGCAGTACTTC

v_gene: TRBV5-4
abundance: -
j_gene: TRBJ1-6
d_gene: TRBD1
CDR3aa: CASSFNRGSDSPLHF
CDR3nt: TGTGCCAGCAGCTTCAACAGGGGAAGTGATTCACCCCTCCACTTT

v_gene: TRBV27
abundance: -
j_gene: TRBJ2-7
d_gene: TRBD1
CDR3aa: CASSTRQGNEQYF
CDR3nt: TGTGCCAGCAGTACGAGACAGGGGAACGAGCAGTACTTC

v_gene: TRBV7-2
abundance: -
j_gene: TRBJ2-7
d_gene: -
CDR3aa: CASSLGVGYEQYF
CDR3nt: TGTGCCAGCAGCTTGGGCGTCGGTTACGAGCAGTACTTC

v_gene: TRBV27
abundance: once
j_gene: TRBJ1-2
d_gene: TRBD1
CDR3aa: CASSLGQGASGYTF
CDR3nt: TGTGCCAGCAGTTTGGGACAGGGCGCCTCTGGCTACACCTTC

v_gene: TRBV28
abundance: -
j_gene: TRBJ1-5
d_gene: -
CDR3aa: CASSSPRGGRQPQHF
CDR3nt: TGTGCCAGCAGTTCGCCAAGGGGGGGGAGACAGCCCCAGCATTTT

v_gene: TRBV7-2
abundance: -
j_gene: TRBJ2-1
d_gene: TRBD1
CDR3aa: CASSLFGTGVNEQFF
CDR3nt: TGTGCCAGCAGCTTATTTGGGACAGGGGTCAACGAGCAGTTCTTC

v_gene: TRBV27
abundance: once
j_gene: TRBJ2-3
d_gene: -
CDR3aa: CASSLAGSTDTQYF
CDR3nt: TGTGCCAGCAGTTTAGCGGGGAGCACAGATACGCAGTATTTT

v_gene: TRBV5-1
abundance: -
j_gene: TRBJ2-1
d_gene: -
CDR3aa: CASSLTRGNEQFF
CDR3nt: TGCGCCAGCAGCTTGACTAGAGGCAATGAGCAGTTCTTC

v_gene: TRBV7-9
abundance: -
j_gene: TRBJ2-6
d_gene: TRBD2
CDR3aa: CASRGLAGQTGANVLTF
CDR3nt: TGTGCCAGCAGGGGACTAGCGGGGCAAACCGGGGCCAACGTCCTGACTTTC

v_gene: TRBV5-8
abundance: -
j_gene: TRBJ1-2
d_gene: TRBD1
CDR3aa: CASSPDRGRYYGYTF
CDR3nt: TGTGCCAGCAGCCCGGACAGGGGAAGGTACTATGGCTACACCTTC

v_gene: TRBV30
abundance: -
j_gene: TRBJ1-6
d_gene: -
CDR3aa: CAWGTGGNSPLHF
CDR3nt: TGTGCCTGGGGGACCGGAGGGAATTCACCCCTCCACTTT

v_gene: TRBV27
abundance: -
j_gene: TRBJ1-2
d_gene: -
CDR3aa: CASSLSAGYGYTF
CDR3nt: TGTGCCAGCAGTTTATCGGCAGGCTATGGCTACACCTTC